This TCR beta chain was documented in a study of cytomegalovirus exposure and HLA in healthy donors. Study information: Previous work identified 117 million unique TCR beta sequences from about 200 million T cells. Study results and limitations: Among CMV-associated TCR beta chains, most appeared HLA-restricted in a later analysis. The classifier was said to identify cytomegalovirus status with high specificity and sensitivity.

13 Jbeta primers and 60 Vbeta primers were used for the PCR. Authors' processing steps: A later analysis tallied approximately 80 million unique TCR beta chains, around 9.9 million of them shared. TCRdb keeps only in-frame clones here, not all; method: immunoSEQ multiplex PCR. V and J calls and clone size are copied from that table; D and trimming were computed from the DNA. This sample has about 150,000 clones; around 80% occur once, and the top ten carry about an eighth. Notes on this clone: Antigen unknown.

The source material was PBMCs. The TCR originated in a woman in her 40s in good health and CMV-seronegative.

The CDR3 DNA sequence: TGTGCCAGTAGTCAAGGACAGGGGATGAACACTGAAGCTTTCTTT. Amino acids: CASSQGQGMNTEAFF. The chain uses TRBV19 and TRBJ1-1; 9 nucleotides match TRBD1. The CDR3 spans 15 residues. The germline V gene has CDR1 LNHDA and CDR2 SQIVND (reference sequence). J gave up 0 bases and V 5 bases, and 4 bases lay outside the gene matches.